Sequencing of this T cell receptor (beta chain) was carried out in a study of human T cells and chemical hapten exposure. Study as a whole: Investigators sensitized about 2 cm by about 2 cm of upper inner arm skin with 2% DPC.

Sample time point: patch test 1, 2 weeks after DPC sensitization. The sample's treatment: therapeutic diphenylcyclopropenone sensitization with weekly scalp DPC. Comments on this clonotype: A much larger clone sits a single nucleotide away, making a read error possible. The conserved phenylalanine or tryptophan is not found at the CDR3 terminus, so this likely reflects a read error.

TCRdb passed the RACE reads through MiXCR, listing each CDR3 protein once. The data hold about 110,000 distinct CDR3 sequences, with about 11% observed a single time. The source was whole blood, collected in connection with sensitization to the hapten diphenylcyclopropenone (DPC). The sequence was collected from a woman aged 40 to 55 with alopecia areata. Some clones in this sample may be carry-over from other donors' samples.

The CDR3, as DNA: TGTGCCAGCAGCTCCCGGGACACCTACCAAGAGACCCAGTACCTC. It specifies CASSSRDTYQETQYL. The chain has TRBV5-4 and TRBJ2-5; tentatively, D is TRBD1 (6 bases). Trimming shortened V by 3 bases and J by 0 bases, and 12 bases separated the two germline ends. From germline, CDR1 is SGHNT and CDR2 YYREEE (reference sequence). There are 15 residues in the CDR3.